The present entry profiles one TCR beta chain with its context. As yet, its antigen is unknown. The repertoire was sequenced with immunoSEQ multiplex PCR; TCRdb's copy has only in-frame clones and lacks some. The sample yields roughly 700,000 clones, about 74% seen once. The CDR3 totals 16 residues. This record belongs to a study of shared clonotypes between healthy human individuals. General observations from the study: Of the naive CD4 clonotypes, 4% to 5% were shared across a handful of donors.

CD45RA-negative memory and CD45RA+ naive subsets were split from the CD4+ cells. Sequencing was done on a sample of memory CD4+ T cells sorted from blood. Subset given: CD45RA-negative fraction. The rearrangement uses TRBV21-1 and TRBJ2-7; the listed D gene, TRBD1, was not tested against the DNA. TRBV21-1 is a documented pseudogene. The sequence was obtained from a woman aged 30 to 39 in good health. The CDR3 reads CASSKAGDSCFDEQYF. The DNA for the CDR3 is TGTGCCAGCAGCAAAGCCGGGGACAGCTGCTTCGACGAGCAGTACTTC.